The 27 T cell receptor beta chains below all came from one sample that was sequenced in a study of cytomegalovirus exposure and HLA in healthy donors. Vbeta (60) and Jbeta (13) primers were used in the PCR. The protocol was immunoSEQ multiplex PCR, while the TCRdb copy is restricted to in-frame clones and leaves out a portion. The table has fewer than 200,000 clones, approximately 80% seen once. The sample comprised PBMCs. Receptors originate from a woman between 50 and 59 years old in good health and CMV-seronegative.

The V gene is TRBV9, the J gene TRBJ2-2; 7 nucleotides agree with TRBD1. With 3 bases clipped from V and 1 base from J, the junction kept 9 bases outside the gene matches. CDR3 length equals 17 residues. Germline V CDR1 and CDR2: SGDLS, YYNGEE. The CDR3 DNA follows: TGTGCCAGCAGCGACAAGCCCGGGACAGTGAACACCGGGGAGCTGTTTTTT. Amino acid sequence: CASSDKPGTVNTGELFF.

This clone turned up a few times. The chain has TRBV4-2 and TRBJ2-5, with D hard to call. CDR1 LGHNA and CDR2 YNFKEQ come from the germline V gene. Deletions cut 1 base from V and 3 bases from J, with 9 bases between. The CDR3 is made up of 14 amino acids. Here the CDR3 DNA reads TGTGCCAGCAGCCAAGGGCTGGAGAAAGAGACCCAGTACTTC. Translation: CASSQGLEKETQYF.

Only a few counts were recorded for this clone. The gene calls are TRBV20-1 and TRBJ1-5; D remains ambiguous. This CDR3 spans 11 amino acids. Germline V gene lookup returns CDR1 DFQATT and CDR2 SNEGSKA (reference sequence). The V end lost 0 bases, the J end lost 5 bases, and 2 bases lay between the germline ends. CDR3 bases: TGCAGTGCTAGAGACGATCAGCCCCAGCATTTT. It codes for CSARDDQPQHF.

This clone was picked up a small number of times. The V call is TRBV5-4, the J call TRBJ2-1, with a possible D match to TRBD2 (6 bases). Trimming pared 0 bases from V and 6 bases from J, leaving 19 bases between. CDR1 is SGHNT and CDR2 is YYREEE in the germline V gene (reference sequence). The CDR3 totals 17 residues. DNA for the CDR3: TGTGCCAGCAGCTTGGCCGGAGGGACCATTAAGGGCAATGAGCAGTTCTTC. As protein: CASSLAGGTIKGNEQFF. Looking up the rest from reference TRBV5-4 and TRBJ2-1 gives the full variable domain: ETGVTQSPTHLIKTRGQQVTLRCSSQSGHNTVSWYQQALGQGPQFIFQYYREEENGRGNFPPRFSGLQFPNYSSELNVNALELDDSALYLCASSLAGGTIKGNEQFFGPGTRLTVL.

This clone was observed once. Its ends do not fully match the called genes, so a read error is possible. The rearrangement joins TRBV7-2 to TRBJ2-5; 9 bases line up with TRBD1. Germline V CDR1 and CDR2: SGHTA, FQGNSA. The CDR3 sequence is 15 residues long. The CDR3: CASSYNRGREETQYF. CDR3 in DNA: TGTGCCAGTAGCTACAACAGGGGGCGGGAAGAGACCCAGTACTTC.

The chain recombines TRBV28 with TRBJ2-2; D is possibly TRBD1 (6 bases). The CDR3 extends over 17 amino acids. Trimming took 2 bases from V and 0 from J, leaving 13 bases between them. The germline gives CDR1 MDHEN, CDR2 SYDVKM. Here the CDR3 reads CASSLLAGATNTGELFF. CDR3 coding DNA: TGTGCCAGCAGTTTACTGGCAGGGGCTACGAACACCGGGGAGCTGTTTTTT.

The J gene is TRBJ1-2, the V gene TRBV19, with 7 bases that match TRBD1. The V and J ends lost 4 bases and 6 bases, in that order; junction bases with no gene match: 11. CDR3 size: 15 residues. Per germline, CDR1 LNHDA and CDR2 SQIVND (reference sequence). CDR3 loop: CASSRGQNPHNGYTF. The CDR3 DNA reads as TGTGCCAGTAGTAGGGGACAGAACCCCCACAATGGCTACACCTTC.

The chain links TRBV7-2 to TRBJ1-3; 7 nucleotides align to TRBD1. Germline V gene lookup returns CDR1 SGHTA and CDR2 FQGNSA. V trimming: 5 bases; J trimming: 6 bases; junction bases outside the gene matches: 13. CDR3 length equals 16 residues. CDR3 protein: CASSPLPAGQANTIYF. The CDR3 nucleotides are TGTGCCAGCAGCCCTTTACCGGCCGGACAGGCAAACACCATATATTTT.

The V call is TRBV9, the J call TRBJ1-6, with 7 bases lining up with TRBD1. Germline V gene data show CDR1 as SGDLS and CDR2 as YYNGEE. This CDR3 has 15 residues. Germline trimming cut 4 bases from V and 5 bases from J; bases unmatched to any gene: 6. CDR3 residues: CASSPRQGDNSPLHF. The CDR3 bases are TGTGCCAGCAGCCCCCGACAGGGAGATAATTCACCCCTCCACTTT.

The sample holds a few counts of this clone. V is TRBV28 and J is TRBJ2-3; maybe TRBD2 (6 bases). Germline V gene sequence: CDR1 MDHEN, CDR2 SYDVKM. This CDR3 comprises 13 residues. Between the trimmed V and J ends, which lost 6 bases and 5 bases, there was a span of 12 bases. This CDR3 is CASRLPGGDTQYF. CDR3 in DNA: TGTGCCAGCAGGCTCCCCGGGGGAGATACGCAGTATTTT.

This clone was found a few times. The chain couples TRBV28 to TRBJ1-4, with a weak D call TRBD1 (6 bases). The CDR3 sequence is 15 residues long. V lost 5 bases to trimming and J lost 5 bases, with 15 bases between them. CDR1 and CDR2 (germline): MDHEN, SYDVKM. In DNA form, the CDR3 reads TGTGCCAGCAGTACCCCCACAGGGTCGAATGAAAAACTGTTTTTT. It encodes CASSTPTGSNEKLFF.

This chain joins TRBV5-1 and TRBJ2-1, with 8 bases lining up with TRBD1. Germline-derived CDR1 and CDR2 are SGHRS and YFSETQ. The CDR3 covers 17 residues. V shed 0 bases and J 9 bases; nucleotides not matched to a gene: 14. CDR3 coding DNA: TGCGCCAGCAGCTTGGGGAGTTTGTCAGGGGGCCTCCGTGAGCAGTTCTTC. Protein product: CASSLGSLSGGLREQFF.

In nucleotides, the CDR3 is TGTGCCAGCAGTTGGAGGGGACCGACTGGCTACACCTTC. Protein: CASSWRGPTGYTF. The rearrangement uses TRBV6-5 and TRBJ1-2; maybe TRBD1 (5 bases). The V gene lost 4 bases and the J gene lost 7 bases, with 13 bases spanning the gap. The CDR3 spans 13 residues. CDR1 and CDR2 from the germline V gene are MNHEY and SVGAGI.

This rearrangement joins TRBV7-2 to TRBJ1-5; the match to TRBD1 covers 8 bases. After removal of 1 base from V and 0 bases from J, the junction contained 8 bases not matched to a gene. The CDR3 loop spans 18 amino acids. The germline CDR1 and CDR2 sequences are SGHTA and FQGNSA. CDR3 bases: TGTGCCAGCAGCTTAGACCTGACAGGGGACTATAGCAATCAGCCCCAGCATTTT. This sequence encodes CASSLDLTGDYSNQPQHF. Combining the CDR3 with reference TRBV7-2 and TRBJ1-5 gives the whole variable domain GAGVSQSPSNKVTEKGKDVELRCDPISGHTALYWYRQSLGQGLEFLIYFQGNSAPDKSGLPSDRFSAERTGGSVSTLTIQRTQQEDSAVYLCASSLDLTGDYSNQPQHFGDGTRLSIL.

The chain joins TRBV5-1 to TRBJ2-7; D remains ambiguous. The end of the DNA fits TRBJ2-5 better, so the J call may be wrong. This CDR3 has 12 residues. CDR1 and CDR2 from the germline V gene are SGHRS and YFSETQ. CDR3 protein: CASSYGQETQYF. The CDR3 DNA sequence: TGCGCCAGCAGCTACGGACAAGAGACCCAGTACTTC.

This chain connects TRBV9 to TRBJ1-4, with D possibly TRBD1 on 6 matching bases. Germline CDR1 is SGDLS and CDR2 is YYNGEE. CDR3 size: 17 residues. V shed 3 bases and J shed 4 bases, with 19 bases lying between them. CDR3 DNA sequence: TGTGCCAGCAGCGACGCGGGGGCACAGCTGCTTAATGAAAAACTGTTTTTT. Translation gives CASSDAGAQLLNEKLFF. Based on the CDR3 plus reference TRBV9 and TRBJ1-4, the full variable domain is DSGVTQTPKHLITATGQRVTLRCSPRSGDLSVYWYQQSLDQGLQFLIQYYNGEERAKGNILERFSAQQFPDLHSELNLSSLELGDSALYFCASSDAGAQLLNEKLFFGSGTQLSVL.

This clone was seen only a few times. Other DNA sequences in the same sample also yield this CDR3. The chain joins TRBV28 to TRBJ1-2; TRBD1 might be the D (6 bases). This CDR3 has 13 residues. V was cut by 2 bases and J by 8 bases, with 12 bases left in between. The germline V gene encodes CDR1 MDHEN and CDR2 SYDVKM. CDR3 region: CASSLRQGYGYTF. Written as DNA, the CDR3 is TGTGCCAGCAGTTTACGGCAGGGGTACGGCTACACCTTC.

The chain has TRBV7-2 and TRBJ2-2; no firm D call. The V end lost 1 base, the J end lost 3 bases, and 9 bases lay between the germline ends. This CDR3 region has 15 residues. Germline loops: CDR1 SGHTA, CDR2 FQGNSA. CDR3 amino acids: CASSLGWRHTGELFF. The CDR3 DNA reads as TGTGCCAGCAGCTTAGGTTGGAGACACACCGGGGAGCTGTTTTTT.

This chain uses TRBV6-1 with TRBJ2-5; 7 bases map to TRBD2. Germline CDR1 MNHNS, CDR2 SASEGT. There are 12 residues in the CDR3. V lost 6 bases, J lost 7 bases, and 5 bases stayed unmatched. The DNA of the CDR3 is TGTGCCAGCAGGAGCACGGGGGGGACCCAGTACTTC. Translating it yields CASRSTGGTQYF.

The V and J genes are TRBV5-1 and TRBJ1-1; D gene ambiguous. Per the germline V gene, CDR1 is SGHRS and CDR2 is YFSETQ. There are 15 residues in the CDR3. The germline V and J ends were trimmed by 0 bases and 0 bases, with 9 bases remaining between them. CDR3 amino acids: CASSLGHSMNTEAFF. The CDR3 DNA follows: TGCGCCAGCAGCTTGGGACATTCCATGAACACTGAAGCTTTCTTT.

This clone was counted a few times. This chain connects TRBV2 to TRBJ1-1, with TRBD1 matching 7 bases. The CDR3 has 16 amino acids. V lost 6 bases, J lost 1 base, and 11 bases stayed unmatched. Germline V gene data show CDR1 as SNHLY and CDR2 as FYNNEI. The CDR3 protein is CASSDRTGGWNTEAFF. In nucleotides, the CDR3 is TGTGCCAGCAGCGACCGGACAGGTGGATGGAACACTGAAGCTTTCTTT.

This chain connects TRBV28 to TRBJ2-1; 8 nucleotides align to TRBD2. CDR3 length: 16 amino acids. The V gene end was trimmed by 3 bases and the J gene end by 1 base; junction bases not matched to a gene: 5. The germline V gene has CDR1 MDHEN and CDR2 SYDVKM. The CDR3 here is CASSFGLASSYNEQFF. The CDR3 DNA follows: TGTGCCAGCAGTTTCGGACTAGCCTCTTCCTACAATGAGCAGTTCTTC.

The chain uses TRBV19 and TRBJ2-1; D might be TRBD1 (5 bases). The CDR3 is 17 amino acids. The V gene lost 0 bases and the J gene lost 0 bases, with 12 bases spanning the gap. Germline lookup yields CDR1 LNHDA and CDR2 SQIVND (reference sequence). CDR3 loop: CASSIDQGGSSYNEQFF. The CDR3 DNA reads TGTGCCAGTAGTATAGATCAGGGTGGAAGCTCCTACAATGAGCAGTTCTTC.

This clone was found once. CDR3 coding DNA: TGTGCCAGCACCAGTTTGGGCGGGGGCTACGAGCAGTACTTC. Protein: CASTSLGGGYEQYF. This chain links TRBV28 with TRBJ2-7; TRBD2 agrees at 7 bases. Germline CDR1 is MDHEN and CDR2 is SYDVKM. This CDR3 is built from 14 residues. Germline trimming cut 7 bases from V and 3 bases from J; bases unmatched to any gene: 9.

This clone was observed a few times. This rearrangement joins TRBV2 to TRBJ1-2; D perhaps matches TRBD1 (6 bases). This CDR3 is 17 amino acids long. In germline, CDR1 is SNHLY, CDR2 FYNNEI. Trimming stripped 4 bases from V and 8 bases from J, with 26 bases between. CDR3 sequence (DNA): TGTGCCAGCAGTGCCTCAAAAAACAGGGACGATCAAGAGGGCTACACCTTC. It encodes CASSASKNRDDQEGYTF.

The V gene is TRBV9, the J gene TRBJ2-2; 7 bases are a match to TRBD1. With 2 bases clipped from V and 3 bases from J, the junction kept 13 bases outside the gene matches. There are 18 residues in the CDR3. CDR1 is SGDLS, CDR2 YYNGEE, per germline. CDR3 sequence reads: CASSVQNRDRLDTGELFF. CDR3 nucleotides: TGTGCCAGCAGCGTGCAGAACCGGGACAGACTTGACACCGGGGAGCTGTTTTTT.

The chain recombines TRBV2 with TRBJ1-3; 12 bases line up with TRBD1. Trimming took 6 bases from V and 8 from J; bases not matched to a gene: 11. CDR1 is SNHLY, CDR2 FYNNEI, per germline. The CDR3 has 16 amino acids. The CDR3 protein is CASRSRDRGLAYTIYF. The CDR3 DNA is TGTGCCAGCAGGTCCCGGGACAGGGGGCTAGCATACACCATATATTTT. Based on the CDR3 plus reference TRBV2 and TRBJ1-3, the full variable domain is EPEVTQTPSHQVTQMGQEVILRCVPISNHLYFYWYRQILGQKVEFLVSFYNNEISEKSEIFDDQFSVERPDGSNFTLKIRSTKLEDSAMYFCASRSRDRGLAYTIYFGEGSWLTVV.